This TCR beta chain was documented in a study of regulatory T cells in long-lasting Graves disease. Researchers made TCR beta libraries by using iRepertoire HTBI primers and running Arm-PCR on CDR3 regions. TCRdb re-analysed the multiplex PCR reads in MiXCR, keeping a single row per CDR3 protein. The sample carries roughly 400,000 distinct CDR3 sequences, roughly 17% recorded once. Time point of the sample: newly diagnosed GD, antithyroid drugs for less than 3 months. RNA isolated from PBMCs was used to make the TCR library. Trimming shortened V by 3 bases and J by 5 bases, and 14 bases separated the two germline ends. The CDR3 totals 14 residues. Per germline, CDR1 SGHNT and CDR2 YENEEA. In addition, the sample was reused for a study of T cells in Graves' hyperthyroidism and ophthalmopathy. That report adds: A set of HTBI primers served as the primers for a first-round RT-PCR of the TCR CDR3.

This TCR derives from a young woman with Graves disease. The sample consisted of peripheral blood mononuclear cells (PBMCs), taken at new diagnosis, from a patient treated with antithyroid drugs. This chain links TRBV11-3 with TRBJ2-7, with a weak D call TRBD1 (5 bases). The CDR3 sequence is CASSLGRAFNEQYF. Here the CDR3 DNA reads TGTGCCAGCAGCTTGGGCAGGGCATTCAACGAGCAGTACTTC.